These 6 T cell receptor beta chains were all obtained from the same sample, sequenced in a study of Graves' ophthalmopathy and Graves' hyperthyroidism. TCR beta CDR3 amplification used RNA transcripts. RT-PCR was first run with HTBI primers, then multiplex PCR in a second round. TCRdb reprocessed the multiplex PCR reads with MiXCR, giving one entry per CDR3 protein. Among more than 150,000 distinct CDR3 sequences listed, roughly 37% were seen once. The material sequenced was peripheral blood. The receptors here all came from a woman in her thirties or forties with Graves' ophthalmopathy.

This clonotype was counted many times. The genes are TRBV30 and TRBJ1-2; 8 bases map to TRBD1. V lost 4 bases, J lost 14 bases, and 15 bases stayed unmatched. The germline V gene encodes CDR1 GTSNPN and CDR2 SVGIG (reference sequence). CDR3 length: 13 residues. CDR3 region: CAWNRGQGPALTF. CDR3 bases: TGTGCCTGGAACCGTGGACAGGGTCCCGCGTTAACCTTC.

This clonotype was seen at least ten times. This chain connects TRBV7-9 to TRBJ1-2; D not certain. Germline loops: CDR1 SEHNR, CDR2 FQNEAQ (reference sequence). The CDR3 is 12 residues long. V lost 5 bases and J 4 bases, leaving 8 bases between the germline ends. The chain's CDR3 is CASSPTPYGYTF. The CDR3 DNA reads TGTGCCAGCAGCCCCACTCCCTATGGCTACACCTTC.

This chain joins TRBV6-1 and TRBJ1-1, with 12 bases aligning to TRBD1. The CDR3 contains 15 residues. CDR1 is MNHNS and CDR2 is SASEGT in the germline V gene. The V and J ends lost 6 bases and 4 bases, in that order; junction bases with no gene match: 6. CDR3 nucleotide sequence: TGTGCCAGCAGCCCGGGACAGGGGGCGCCCACTGAAGCTTTCTTT. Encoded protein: CASSPGQGAPTEAFF.

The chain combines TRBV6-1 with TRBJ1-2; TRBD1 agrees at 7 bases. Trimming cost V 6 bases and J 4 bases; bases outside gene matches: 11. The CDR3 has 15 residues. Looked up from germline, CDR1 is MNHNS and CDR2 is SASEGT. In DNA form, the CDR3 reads TGTGCCAGCAGCCGGTCGGGACAGCTATCCTATGGCTACACCTTC. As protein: CASSRSGQLSYGYTF.

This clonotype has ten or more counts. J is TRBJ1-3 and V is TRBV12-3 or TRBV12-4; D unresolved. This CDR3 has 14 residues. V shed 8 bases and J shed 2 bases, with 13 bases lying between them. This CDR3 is CASDRGGAGNTIYF. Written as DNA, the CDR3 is TGTGCCAGCGACCGCGGCGGGGCTGGAAACACCATATATTTT.

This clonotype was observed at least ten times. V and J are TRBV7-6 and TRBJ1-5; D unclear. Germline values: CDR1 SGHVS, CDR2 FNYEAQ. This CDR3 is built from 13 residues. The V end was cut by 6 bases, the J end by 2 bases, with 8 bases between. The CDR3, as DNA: TGTGCCAGCAGTCAGCAGGGCAATCAGCCCCAGCATTTT. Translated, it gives CASSQQGNQPQHF.